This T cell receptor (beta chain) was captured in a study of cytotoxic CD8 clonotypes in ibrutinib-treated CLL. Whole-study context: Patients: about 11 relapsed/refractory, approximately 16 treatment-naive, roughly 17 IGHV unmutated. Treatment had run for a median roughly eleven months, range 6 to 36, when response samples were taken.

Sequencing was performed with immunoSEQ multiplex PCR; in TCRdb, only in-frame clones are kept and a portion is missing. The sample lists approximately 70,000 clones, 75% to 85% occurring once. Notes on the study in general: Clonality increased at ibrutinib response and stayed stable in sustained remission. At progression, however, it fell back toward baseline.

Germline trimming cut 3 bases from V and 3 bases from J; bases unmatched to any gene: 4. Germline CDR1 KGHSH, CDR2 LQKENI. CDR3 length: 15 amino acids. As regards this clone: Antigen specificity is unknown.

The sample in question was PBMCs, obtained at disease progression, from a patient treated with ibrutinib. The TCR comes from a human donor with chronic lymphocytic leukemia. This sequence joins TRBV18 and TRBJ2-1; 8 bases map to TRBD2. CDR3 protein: CASSPGLAYYNEQFF. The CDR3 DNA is TGTGCCAGCTCACCCGGACTAGCTTACTACAATGAGCAGTTCTTC.